The 8 T cell receptor beta chains below come from one sample, sequenced in a study of radiotherapy plus CTLA-4 blockade in lung cancer. Measured with immunoSEQ multiplex PCR; TCRdb has only the in-frame clones, and not every one. Altogether around 42,000 clones are present, 63% being singletons, with the ten largest covering less than 20%. The sequenced sample was peripheral blood, obtained from a patient treated with radiotherapy plus ipilimumab. The receptor source for this set is a human donor with non-small cell lung cancer who had a partial response to radiotherapy plus ipilimumab.

This sequence joins TRBV29-1 and TRBJ1-4; D is possibly TRBD1 (5 bases). Trimming removed 7 bases at V and 8 bases at J, with 14 bases between. Germline V gene lookup returns CDR1 SQVTM and CDR2 ANQGSEA. The CDR3 is made up of 12 amino acids. The CDR3 protein is CSADGGSEKLFF. CDR3 in DNA: TGCAGCGCCGACGGGGGGAGCGAAAAACTGTTTTTT.

The rearrangement joins TRBV6-1 to TRBJ2-3; D call uncertain. The V end lost 5 bases, the J end lost 5 bases, and 5 bases lay between the germline ends. In germline, CDR1 is MNHNS, CDR2 SASEGT. There are 11 residues in the CDR3. DNA for the CDR3: TGTGCCAGCAGTCCCTTAGATACGCAGTATTTT. Amino acids: CASSPLDTQYF.

This chain joins TRBV6-6 and TRBJ2-7, with 7 nucleotides matching TRBD1. The CDR3 contains 14 residues. Germline CDR1 is MNHNY and CDR2 is SVGAGI (reference sequence). After removal of 1 base from V and 6 bases from J, the junction contained 6 bases not matched to a gene. The CDR3 DNA sequence: TGTGCCAGCAGTTACTACCTCCGGGACAGCGAGCAGTACTTC. This codes for CASSYYLRDSEQYF.

This clone was picked up a small number of times. CDR3 nucleotides: TGTGCCAGCACCTACTCCCGGGACACAGATACGCAGTATTTT. It yields the protein CASTYSRDTDTQYF. V is TRBV6-5 and J is TRBJ2-3, with D perhaps TRBD2 (5 bases). Per germline, CDR1 MNHEY and CDR2 SVGAGI. Trimming took off 7 bases at V and 2 bases at J, with 13 bases between the two ends. The CDR3 length is 14 residues.

The chain is built from TRBV13 and TRBJ1-1; the D gene is possibly TRBD1 (5 bases). The ends were cut back, 8 bases at V and 5 bases at J, with 24 bases in the middle. This CDR3 is 16 amino acids long. Germline assignment: CDR1 PRHDT and CDR2 FYEKMQ (reference sequence). The DNA of the CDR3 is TGTGCCAGCGGTCGGGAGGTTGGGACGTTCCGGACTGAAGCTTTCTTT. Its protein is CASGREVGTFRTEAFF.

This sequence joins TRBV14 and TRBJ2-1; TRBD2 matches at 8 bases. The CDR3 totals 15 residues. Germline V gene data show CDR1 as SGHDN and CDR2 as FVKESK. Unmatched junction bases numbered 5, after V lost 2 bases and J lost 5 bases. The CDR3, as DNA: TGTGCCAGCAGCCAATCTGCGGGAGGAAACAATGAGCAGTTCTTC. Encoded protein: CASSQSAGGNNEQFF.

The table lists this clone with a few counts. Other DNA variants within this sample encode the same CDR3. The rearrangement uses TRBV7-2 and TRBJ2-5; D unresolved. The V end was cut by 1 base, the J end by 4 bases, with 10 bases between. The germline V gene has CDR1 SGHTA and CDR2 FQGNSA. The CDR3 contains 14 residues. The CDR3 sequence: CASSLDGRGETQYF. Here the CDR3 DNA reads TGTGCCAGCAGCTTAGATGGCCGAGGAGAGACCCAGTACTTC.

This chain joins TRBV13 and TRBJ2-1; possible D gene TRBD2, 6 bases. The length of the CDR3 is 14 residues. The germline V and J ends were trimmed by 0 bases and 7 bases, with 10 bases remaining between them. Germline CDR1 and CDR2: PRHDT and FYEKMQ (reference sequence). This CDR3 reads CASSLGLAPNEQFF. In DNA form, the CDR3 reads TGTGCCAGCAGCTTAGGGCTAGCGCCTAATGAGCAGTTCTTC.